The sequence of this TCR beta chain was determined in a study of blood T cell repertoires in COVID-19. Profiled with immunoSEQ multiplex PCR; TCRdb holds only in-frame clones, not every one. The top ten hold around 2% of the sample, which has about 260,000 clones, 70% to 85% seen once. This CDR3 contains 13 residues. The chain combines TRBV21-1 with TRBJ1-5; TRBD1, the table's D call, lacks a check against the DNA. TRBV21-1 is flagged as a pseudogene. This clonotype was obtained from a woman aged 80 or older with acute or convalescent COVID-19. Specimen: peripheral blood. The CDR3 here is CASSKALVDSQHF. The CDR3 DNA reads as TGTGCCAGCAGCAAAGCGCTTGTTGACAGTCAGCATTTT.